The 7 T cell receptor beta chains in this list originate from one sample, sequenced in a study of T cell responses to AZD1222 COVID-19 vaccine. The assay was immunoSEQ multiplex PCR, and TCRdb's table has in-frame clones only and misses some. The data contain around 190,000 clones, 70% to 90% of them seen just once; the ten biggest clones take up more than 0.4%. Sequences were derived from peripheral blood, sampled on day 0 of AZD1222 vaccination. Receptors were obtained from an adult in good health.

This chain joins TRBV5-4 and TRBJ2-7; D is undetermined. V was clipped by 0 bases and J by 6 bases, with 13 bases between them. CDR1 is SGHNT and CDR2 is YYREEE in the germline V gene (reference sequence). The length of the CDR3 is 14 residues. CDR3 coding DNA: TGTGCCAGCAGCTTGGCGGATGGCAAGGGCGAGCAGTACTTC. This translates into CASSLADGKGEQYF.

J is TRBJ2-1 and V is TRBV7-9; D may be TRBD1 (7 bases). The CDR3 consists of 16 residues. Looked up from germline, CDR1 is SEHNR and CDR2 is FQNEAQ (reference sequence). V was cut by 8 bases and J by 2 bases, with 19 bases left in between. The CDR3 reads CASFQGGLGTYNEQFF. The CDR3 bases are TGTGCCAGCTTCCAGGGGGGACTTGGAACCTACAATGAGCAGTTCTTC.

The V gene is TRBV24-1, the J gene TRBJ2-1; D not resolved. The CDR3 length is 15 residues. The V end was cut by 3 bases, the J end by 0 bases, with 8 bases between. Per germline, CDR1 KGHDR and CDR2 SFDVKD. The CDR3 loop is CATSDLVDSYNEQFF. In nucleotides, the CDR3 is TGTGCCACCAGTGATCTCGTCGACTCCTACAATGAGCAGTTCTTC.

The DNA for the CDR3 is TGTGCCAGCAGCTTCTCTTCGGGACAGGGTGAAAAACTGTTTTTT. Protein product: CASSFSSGQGEKLFF. The chain carries TRBV7-2 and TRBJ1-4; 9 bases are shared with TRBD1. CDR1 is SGHTA and CDR2 is FQGNSA in the germline V gene. V shed 3 bases and J 7 bases; nucleotides not matched to a gene: 6. The CDR3 runs to 15 residues.

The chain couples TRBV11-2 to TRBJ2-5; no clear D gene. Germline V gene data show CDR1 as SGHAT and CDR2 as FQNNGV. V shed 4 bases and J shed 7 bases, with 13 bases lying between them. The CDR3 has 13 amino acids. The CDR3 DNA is TGTGCCAGCAGCTATGGAATTAGTGGGACCCAGTACTTC. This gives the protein CASSYGISGTQYF.

CDR3 coding DNA: TGTGCCACCCTCGGTGCCGGGACATATTATAATTCACCCCTCCACTTT. Residues: CATLGAGTYYNSPLHF. The chain links TRBV10-3 to TRBJ1-6, with D perhaps matching TRBD1 (6 bases). The V gene lost 10 bases and the J gene lost 4 bases, with 20 bases spanning the gap. Germline CDR1 ENHRY, CDR2 SYGVKD. The CDR3 consists of 16 residues.

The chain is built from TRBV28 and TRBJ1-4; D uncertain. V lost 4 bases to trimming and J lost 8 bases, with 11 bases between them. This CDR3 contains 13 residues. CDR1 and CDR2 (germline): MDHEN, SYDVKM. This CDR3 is CASSSLVGEKLFF. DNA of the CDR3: TGTGCCAGCAGTTCCCTCGTGGGGGAAAAACTGTTTTTT.